This T cell receptor beta chain was captured by sequencing in a study of blood T cell repertoires in COVID-19. Study-wide background: The analysed material was cDNA or gDNA that came from T cells, B-cell-depleted T cells, or PBMCs.

Some clones are missing from TCRdb's copy, which holds only in-frame ones; the method was immunoSEQ multiplex PCR. The sample consists of about 220,000 clones, approximately 78% of them appearing once. The CDR3 runs 16 residues. After removal of 6 bases from V and 5 bases from J, the junction contained 8 bases not matched to a gene. Germline V gene sequence: CDR1 SGHRS, CDR2 YFSETQ. The sequenced sample consisted of peripheral blood. This TCR came from a woman between 65 and 79 years old with COVID-19, enrolled during active disease. The chain has TRBV5-1 and TRBJ2-2, with TRBD2 matching over 12 bases. The chain's CDR3 is CASKATGTSGTGELFF. Here the CDR3 DNA reads TGCGCCAGCAAAGCGACTGGGACTAGCGGGACCGGGGAGCTGTTTTTT.